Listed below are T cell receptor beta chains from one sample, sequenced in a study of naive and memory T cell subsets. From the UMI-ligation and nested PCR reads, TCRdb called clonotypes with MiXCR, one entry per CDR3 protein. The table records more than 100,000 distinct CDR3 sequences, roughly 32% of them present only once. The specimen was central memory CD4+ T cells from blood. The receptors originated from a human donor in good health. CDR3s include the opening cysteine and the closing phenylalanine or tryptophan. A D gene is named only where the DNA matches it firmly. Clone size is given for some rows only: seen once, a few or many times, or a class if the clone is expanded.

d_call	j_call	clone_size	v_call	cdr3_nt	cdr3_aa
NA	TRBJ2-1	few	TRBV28	TGTGCCAGCAGTCCCCTTGGTGCGAAGCGTTCAACCTACAATGAGCAGTTCTTC	CASSPLGAKRSTYNEQFF
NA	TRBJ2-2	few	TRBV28	TGTGCCAGCAAAGACGGGGAGCTGTTTTTT	CASKDGELFF
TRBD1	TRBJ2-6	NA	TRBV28	TGTGCCAGCAGTTTTTGGGGCAGGGGGCCTTCGTCTGGGGCCAACGTCCTGACTTTC	CASSFWGRGPSSGANVLTF
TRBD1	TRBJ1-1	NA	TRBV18	TGTGCCAGCTCACGGGGACAGGAACTTGAAGCTTTCTTT	CASSRGQELEAFF
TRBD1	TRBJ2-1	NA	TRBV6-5	TGTGCCACCTTTGGACAGGGTGTTGGTGAGCAGTTCTTC	CATFGQGVGEQFF
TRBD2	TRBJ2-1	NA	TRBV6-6	TGTGCCAGCATGAGACTAGCGGAGAGCAATGAGCAGTTCTTC	CASMRLAESNEQFF
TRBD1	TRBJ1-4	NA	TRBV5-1	TGCGCCAGCAGCAAGACAGGGGGCTATGAAAAACTGTTTTTT	CASSKTGGYEKLFF
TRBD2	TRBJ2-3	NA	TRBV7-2	TGTGCCAGCAGCTTAGGCCCTAGCGGGAGAGATACGCAGTATTTT	CASSLGPSGRDTQYF
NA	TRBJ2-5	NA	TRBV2	TGTGCCAGCAGTGAAGCTCCGATAGGGCGGCAGACCCAGTACTTC	CASSEAPIGRQTQYF
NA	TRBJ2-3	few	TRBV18	TGTGCCAGCTCACCAGCTAGCACAGATACGCAGTATTTT	CASSPASTDTQYF
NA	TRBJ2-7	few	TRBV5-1	TGCGCCAGCAGCTTGTACGGGGGCTGGTACGAGCAGTACTTC	CASSLYGGWYEQYF
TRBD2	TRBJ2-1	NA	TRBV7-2	TGTGCCAGCAGCACCCGAGCGGGAGGGCCTATTGAGCAGTTCTTC	CASSTRAGGPIEQFF
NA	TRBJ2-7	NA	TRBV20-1	TGCAGTGCACCCGGGACTGCTCCCTACGAGCAGTACTTC	CSAPGTAPYEQYF
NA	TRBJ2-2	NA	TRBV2	TGTGCCAGCAGAAGGGACTCCACCGGGGAGCTGTTTTTT	CASRRDSTGELFF
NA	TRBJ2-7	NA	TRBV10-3	TGTGCCATCAGTGAGTTCAAGTTAGCAGCCGAGCAGTACTTC	CAISEFKLAAEQYF
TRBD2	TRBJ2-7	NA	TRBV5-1	TGCGCCAGCAGCTTGGTGCGGGAGCCCAACGAGCAGTACTTC	CASSLVREPNEQYF
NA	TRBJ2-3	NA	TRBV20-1	TGCAGTGCTAGTTTCGGTCTTACGCAGTATTTT	CSASFGLTQYF
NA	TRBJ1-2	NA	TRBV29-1	TGCAGCGTTGAAGGTGGGGTAGGAAGTTATGGCTACACCTTC	CSVEGGVGSYGYTF
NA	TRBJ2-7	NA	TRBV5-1	TGCGCCAGCAGCTTGGACGGGGGCGAGGAGCAGTACTTC	CASSLDGGEEQYF
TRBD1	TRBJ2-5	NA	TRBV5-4	TGTGCCAGCAGCCGACAGGGTAGTGGGGAGACCCAGTACTTC	CASSRQGSGETQYF
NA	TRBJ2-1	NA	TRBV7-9	TGTGCCAGCACCCATTATAGCTCCTACAATGAGCAGTTCTTC	CASTHYSSYNEQFF
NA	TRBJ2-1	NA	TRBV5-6	TGTGCCAGCAGCTTTCGGGAGCCGGGTAGGGAGCAGTTCTTC	CASSFREPGREQFF
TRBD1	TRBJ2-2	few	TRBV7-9	TGTGCCAGCAGCACACGGGGACAGGGGGATAACACCGGGGAGCTGTTTTTT	CASSTRGQGDNTGELFF
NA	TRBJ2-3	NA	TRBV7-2	TGTGCCAGCAGCTTTATGGGCAAAGCGGCAGATACGCAGTATTTT	CASSFMGKAADTQYF
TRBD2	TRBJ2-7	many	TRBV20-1	TGCAGTGCTAGAGATCCGACTAGCGGGAGGCCCTACGAGCAGTACTTC	CSARDPTSGRPYEQYF
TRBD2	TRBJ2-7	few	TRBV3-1	TGTGCCAGCAGTCCCCCTAATATAGGACTAGTAGCGGGCGAGCAGTACTTC	CASSPPNIGLVAGEQYF
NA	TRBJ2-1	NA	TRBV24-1	TGTGCCACCGGGACCGGGATCCCCCCGCAGTTCTTC	CATGTGIPPQFF
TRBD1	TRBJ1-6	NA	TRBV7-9	TGTGCCAGCAGCTGGACAGGGGTTGGTAATTCACCCCTCCACTTT	CASSWTGVGNSPLHF
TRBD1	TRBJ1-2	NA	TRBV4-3	TGCGCCAGCAGCCAAGATAGGTTCGACAGGGGTAACTATGGCTACACCTTC	CASSQDRFDRGNYGYTF
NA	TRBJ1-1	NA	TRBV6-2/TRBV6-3	TGTGCCAGCAGCTTACTTGGCGAGAACACTGAAGCTTTCTTT	CASSLLGENTEAFF
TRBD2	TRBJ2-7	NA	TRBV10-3	TGTGCCATCAGTGAGTCGTCTAGCGGGATCCTGTCCTACGAGCAGTACTTC	CAISESSSGILSYEQYF
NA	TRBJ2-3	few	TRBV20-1	TGCAGTGCTAGAGATCCAACGAAAGACACAGATACGCAGTATTTT	CSARDPTKDTDTQYF
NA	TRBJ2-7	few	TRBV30	TGTGCCTGGAGTGGAGGAGCCCCGGTAGGACAGATAACCTACGAGCAGTACTTC	CAWSGGAPVGQITYEQYF
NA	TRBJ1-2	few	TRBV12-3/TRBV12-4	TGTGCCAGCAGTTTTTCGGGAGGCAGGGGCTCCCGAGGGGGTAACTATGGCTACACCTTC	CASSFSGGRGSRGGNYGYTF
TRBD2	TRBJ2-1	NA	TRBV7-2	TGTGCCAGCGGCACGGGACTAGCTTATTACAATGAGCAGTTCTTC	CASGTGLAYYNEQFF
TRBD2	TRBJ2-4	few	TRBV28	TGTGCCAGCAGTTCCTGGGCTAGCGGGTCCTTAGCCAAAAACATTCAGTACTTC	CASSSWASGSLAKNIQYF
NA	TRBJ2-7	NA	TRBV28	TGTGCCAGCAGTCTTGGTGGCGGGCTCCCCGAGCAGTACTTC	CASSLGGGLPEQYF
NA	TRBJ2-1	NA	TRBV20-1	TGCAGTGCTAGAGGGGGATGGGATGAGCAGTTCTTC	CSARGGWDEQFF
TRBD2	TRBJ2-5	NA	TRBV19	TGTGCCAGTAGTACCCCCCGGACTAGCGGCCAAGAGACCCAGTACTTC	CASSTPRTSGQETQYF
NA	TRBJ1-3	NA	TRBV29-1	TGCAGCTGCCGGGCAGACTCTGGAAACACCATATATTTT	CSCRADSGNTIYF
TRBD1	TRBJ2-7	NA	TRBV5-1	TGCGCCAGCAGTGGGGGACAGGGCCTCCGCGAGCAGTACTTC	CASSGGQGLREQYF
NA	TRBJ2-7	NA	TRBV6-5	TGTGCCAGCGTTTTGGGTGTCGAGCAGTACTTC	CASVLGVEQYF
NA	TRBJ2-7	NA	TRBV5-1	TGCGCCAGCAGCTTAGTCGTGTTCGGGGGAAGCTCCTACGAGCAGTACTTC	CASSLVVFGGSSYEQYF
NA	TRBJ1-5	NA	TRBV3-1	TGTGCCAGCAGCCAAACCCTGGGCAATCAGCCCCAGCATTTT	CASSQTLGNQPQHF
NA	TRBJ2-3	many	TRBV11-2	TGTGCCAGCAGCTTATCCGGATTTAGCACAGATACGCAGTATTTT	CASSLSGFSTDTQYF
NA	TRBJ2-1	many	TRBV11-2	TGTGCCAGCAGCTTAAGTACCTACAATGAGCAGTTCTTC	CASSLSTYNEQFF
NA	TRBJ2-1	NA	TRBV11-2	TGTGCCAGCAGCTCTATGGGAGCACTGATATACAATGAGCAGTTCTTC	CASSSMGALIYNEQFF
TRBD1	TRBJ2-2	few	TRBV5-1	TGCGCCAGCAGCTTGGAGGGACAGGGCACCGGGGAGCTGTTTTTT	CASSLEGQGTGELFF
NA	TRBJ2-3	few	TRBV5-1	TGCGCCAGCAGCTCGCAGGGGAGGCTTCCGGGACGTACTTTTAAAGGCACAGATACGCAGTATTTT	CASSSQGRLPGRTFKGTDTQYF
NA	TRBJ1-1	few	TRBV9	TGTGCCAGCAGCGTAGAGCTGTCTGGGACTGAAGCTTTCTTT	CASSVELSGTEAFF
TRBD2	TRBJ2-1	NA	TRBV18	TGTGCCAGCTCACCTTCGGGACTAGCTAAGAATGAGCAGTTCTTC	CASSPSGLAKNEQFF
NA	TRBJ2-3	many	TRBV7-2	TGTGCCAGCAGCTTAGTGGGTAGGGCAGATACGCAGTATTTT	CASSLVGRADTQYF
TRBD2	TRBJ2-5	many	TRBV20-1	TGCAGTGCTCTGGGACTAGCGGTACAAGAGACCCAGTACTTC	CSALGLAVQETQYF
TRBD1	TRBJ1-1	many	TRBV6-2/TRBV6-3	TGTGCCAGCAGTTTCCAGGGGGCGCGGGTCGGCGCTGAAGCTTTCTTT	CASSFQGARVGAEAFF
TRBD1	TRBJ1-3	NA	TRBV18	TGTGCCAGCTCACCATCGGACAGGGGCGCGGGTGTCTCTGGAAACACCATATATTTT	CASSPSDRGAGVSGNTIYF
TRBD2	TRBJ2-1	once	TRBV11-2	TGTGCCAGCAACCCTAGCGGGAGAATGGGCAATGAGCAGTTCTTC	CASNPSGRMGNEQFF
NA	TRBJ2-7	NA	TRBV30	TGTGCCTGGAGTCGCGGGATTTACGAGCAGTACTTC	CAWSRGIYEQYF
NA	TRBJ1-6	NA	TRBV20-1	TGCAGTGCTAGAGAGGGCAGCGGATATAATTCACCCCTCCACTTT	CSAREGSGYNSPLHF
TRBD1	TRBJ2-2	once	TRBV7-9	TGTGCCAGCAGCTCAAACAGGGGTAAACTAAACACCGGGGAGCTGTTTTTT	CASSSNRGKLNTGELFF
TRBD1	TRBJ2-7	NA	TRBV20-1	TGCAGTGCTAGAGACAGGGGGCTCGACGAGCAGTACTTC	CSARDRGLDEQYF